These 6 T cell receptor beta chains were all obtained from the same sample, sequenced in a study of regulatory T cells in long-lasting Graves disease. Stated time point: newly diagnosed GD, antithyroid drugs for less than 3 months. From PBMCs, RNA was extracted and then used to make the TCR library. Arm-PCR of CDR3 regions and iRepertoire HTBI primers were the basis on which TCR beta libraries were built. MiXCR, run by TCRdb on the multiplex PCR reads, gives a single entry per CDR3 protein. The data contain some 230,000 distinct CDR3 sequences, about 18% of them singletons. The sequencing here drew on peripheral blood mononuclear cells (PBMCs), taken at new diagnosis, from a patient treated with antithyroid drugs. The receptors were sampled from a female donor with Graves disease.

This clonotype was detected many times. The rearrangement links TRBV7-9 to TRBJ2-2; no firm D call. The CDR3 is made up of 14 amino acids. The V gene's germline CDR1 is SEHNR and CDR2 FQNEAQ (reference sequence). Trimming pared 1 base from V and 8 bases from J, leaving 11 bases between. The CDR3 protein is CASSLEVFPGELFF. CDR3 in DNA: TGTGCCAGCAGCTTAGAAGTGTTCCCGGGGGAGCTGTTTTTT.

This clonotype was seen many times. DNA of the CDR3: TGCAGTGCTAAACCAGACCTTCTGACAGGGAGTTACAATGAGCAGTTCTTC. This translates into CSAKPDLLTGSYNEQFF. The gene calls are TRBV20-1 and TRBJ2-1; 7 nucleotides line up with TRBD1. Trimming removed 4 bases from V and 4 bases from J; junction bases left unmatched: 16. The CDR3 is made up of 17 amino acids. CDR1 DFQATT and CDR2 SNEGSKA come from the germline V gene (reference sequence).

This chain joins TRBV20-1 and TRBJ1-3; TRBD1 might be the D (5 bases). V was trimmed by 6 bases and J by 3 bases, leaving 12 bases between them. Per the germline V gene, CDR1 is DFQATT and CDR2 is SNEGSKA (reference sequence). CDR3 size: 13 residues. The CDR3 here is CSAPKGSGNTIYF. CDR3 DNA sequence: TGCAGTGCCCCGAAGGGGAGTGGAAACACCATATATTTT.

In DNA, the CDR3 is TGTGCCAGCACCGCGGGGACTAGCTCCTACGAGCAGTACTTC. Translated, it gives CASTAGTSSYEQYF. The chain joins TRBV11-3 to TRBJ2-7; 8 bases agree with TRBD2. Looked up from germline, CDR1 is SGHNT and CDR2 is YENEEA. V gave up 7 bases and J gave up 0 bases; unmatched junction bases: 5. The CDR3 consists of 14 residues.

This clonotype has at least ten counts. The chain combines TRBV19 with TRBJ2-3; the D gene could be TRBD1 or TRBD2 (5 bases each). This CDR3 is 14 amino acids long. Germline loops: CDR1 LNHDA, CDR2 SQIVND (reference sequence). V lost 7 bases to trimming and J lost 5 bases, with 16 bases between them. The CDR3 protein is CASTWDPGKDTQYF. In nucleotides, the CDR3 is TGTGCCAGTACCTGGGACCCGGGTAAAGATACGCAGTATTTT.

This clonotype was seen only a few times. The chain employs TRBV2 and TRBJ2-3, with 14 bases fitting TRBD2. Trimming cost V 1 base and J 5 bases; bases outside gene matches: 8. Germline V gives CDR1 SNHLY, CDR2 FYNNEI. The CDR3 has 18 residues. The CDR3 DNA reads TGTGCCAGCAGTGAAGACAGAATGGGACTAGCGGGAGTAGATACGCAGTATTTT. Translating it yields CASSEDRMGLAGVDTQYF.